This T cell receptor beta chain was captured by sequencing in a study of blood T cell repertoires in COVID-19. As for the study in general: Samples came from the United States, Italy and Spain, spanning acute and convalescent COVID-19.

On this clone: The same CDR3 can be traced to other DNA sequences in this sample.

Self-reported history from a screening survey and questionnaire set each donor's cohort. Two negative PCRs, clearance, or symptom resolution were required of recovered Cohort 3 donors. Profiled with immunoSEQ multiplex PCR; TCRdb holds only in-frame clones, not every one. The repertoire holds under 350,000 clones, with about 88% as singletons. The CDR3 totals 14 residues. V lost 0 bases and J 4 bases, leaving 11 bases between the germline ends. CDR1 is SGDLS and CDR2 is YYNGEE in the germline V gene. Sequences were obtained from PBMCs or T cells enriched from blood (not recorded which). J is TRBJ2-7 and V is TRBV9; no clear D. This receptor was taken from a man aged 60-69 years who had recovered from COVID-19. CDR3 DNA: TGTGCCAGCAGCGTAGGAGGAAGCTCTTACGAGCAGTACTTC. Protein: CASSVGGSSYEQYF.